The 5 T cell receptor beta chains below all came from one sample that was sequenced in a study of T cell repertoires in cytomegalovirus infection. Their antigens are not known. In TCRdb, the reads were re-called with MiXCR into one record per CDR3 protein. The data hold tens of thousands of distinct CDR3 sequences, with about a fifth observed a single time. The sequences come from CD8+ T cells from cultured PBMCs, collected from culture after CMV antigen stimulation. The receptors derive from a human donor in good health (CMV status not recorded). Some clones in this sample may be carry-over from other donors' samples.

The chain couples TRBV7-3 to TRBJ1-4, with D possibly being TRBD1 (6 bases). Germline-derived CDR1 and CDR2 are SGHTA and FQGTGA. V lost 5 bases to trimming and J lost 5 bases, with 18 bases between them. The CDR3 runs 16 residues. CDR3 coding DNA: TGTGCCAGCAGCCCACCGAGGACAGCCCCGAATGAAAAACTGTTTTTT. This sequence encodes CASSPPRTAPNEKLFF.

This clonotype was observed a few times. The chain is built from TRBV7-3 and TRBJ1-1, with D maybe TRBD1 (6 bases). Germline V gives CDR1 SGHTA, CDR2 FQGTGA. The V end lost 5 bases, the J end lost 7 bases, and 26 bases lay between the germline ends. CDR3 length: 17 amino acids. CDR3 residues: CASSPHVGGVGLNEAFF. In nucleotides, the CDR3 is TGTGCCAGCAGCCCACACGTGGGGGGCGTTGGGTTAAATGAAGCTTTCTTT.

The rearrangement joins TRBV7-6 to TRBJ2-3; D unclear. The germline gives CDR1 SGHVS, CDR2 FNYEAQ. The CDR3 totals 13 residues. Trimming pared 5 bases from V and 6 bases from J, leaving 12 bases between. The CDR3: CASSHDGADTQYF. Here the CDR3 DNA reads TGTGCCAGCAGCCACGATGGAGCGGATACGCAGTATTTT.

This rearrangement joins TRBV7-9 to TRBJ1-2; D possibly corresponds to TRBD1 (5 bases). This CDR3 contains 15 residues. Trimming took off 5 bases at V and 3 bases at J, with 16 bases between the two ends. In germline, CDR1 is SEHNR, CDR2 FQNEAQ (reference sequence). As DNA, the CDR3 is TGTGCCAGCAGCCATGTCGGGGCCGTATACTATGGCTACACCTTC. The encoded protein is CASSHVGAVYYGYTF.

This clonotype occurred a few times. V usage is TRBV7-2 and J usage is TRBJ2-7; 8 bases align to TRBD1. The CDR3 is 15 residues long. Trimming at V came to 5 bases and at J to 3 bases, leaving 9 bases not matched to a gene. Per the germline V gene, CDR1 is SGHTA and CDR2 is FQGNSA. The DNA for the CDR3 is TGTGCCAGCAGCCCCAACCGGGACAGGAGCTACGAGCAGTACTTC. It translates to CASSPNRDRSYEQYF.